This T cell receptor beta chain emerged from a study of blood T cell repertoires in COVID-19. From germline, CDR1 is SGHRS and CDR2 YFSETQ. The length of the CDR3 is 14 residues. Trimming removed 0 bases from V and 2 bases from J, with 7 bases in between. How the authors handled the data: Quantification of nucleated cells was approximated via reference gene primer amplification. Data came from immunoSEQ multiplex PCR; TCRdb stores just in-frame clones and leaves some out. That table supplies the V and J calls and clone size; D and trimming were determined from the DNA. Here the sample spans 20,000 to 30,000 clones, around 87% being singletons.

This receptor was obtained from a woman aged 60-75 years with active COVID-19. Sequencing was performed on peripheral blood. The gene calls are TRBV5-1 and TRBJ2-3, with D perhaps matching TRBD2 (5 bases). CDR3 residues: CASSLVRATDTQYF. Here the CDR3 DNA reads TGCGCCAGCAGCTTGGTGCGGGCCACAGATACGCAGTATTTT.